Below, one T cell receptor (beta chain) is given with its context. The same CDR3 is also encoded by other DNA sequences in this sample. This sample was included in a study of T cell responses to AZD1222 COVID-19 vaccine. Only in-frame clones appear in the TCRdb table, and some are missing; sequencing was by immunoSEQ multiplex PCR. This sample has roughly 140,000 clones; around nine tenths occur once, and the top ten carry roughly 4.7%. The CDR3 is 13 residues long. CDR1 is SEHNR, CDR2 FQNEAQ, per germline (reference sequence). V dropped 1 base and J dropped 4 bases, with 5 bases sitting between them.

The receptor's source is an adult in good health. Specimen: peripheral blood, collected on day 0 of AZD1222 vaccination. The V and J genes are TRBV7-9 and TRBJ2-1; D uncertain. CDR3 loop: CASSLGLYNEQFF. The CDR3, as DNA: TGTGCCAGCAGCTTAGGCCTATACAATGAGCAGTTCTTC.